The T cell receptor beta chain under discussion was sequenced for a study of human T cells and chemical hapten exposure. Study-wide context: TCR yields per sample varied mostly from small pooled library volume differences.

Individual cDNA molecules received unique molecular identifiers in the library. TCRdb itself ran the RACE reads through MiXCR, one entry per CDR3 protein. The sample includes roughly 100,000 distinct CDR3 sequences, around 9% of them seen just once. The trim removed 2 bases at V and 5 bases at J, leaving 8 bases unmatched. The CDR3 extends over 15 amino acids. Germline V gene data show CDR1 as DFQATT and CDR2 as SNEGSKA (reference sequence). The time point denotes: healthy volunteer bleed at 2 weeks. Sequencing started from total RNA isolated from unfractionated whole blood. The sequenced sample was whole blood. The receptor was isolated from a female donor in good health. Some clones in this sample may be carry-over from other donors' samples. The chain carries TRBV20-1 and TRBJ2-5; 10 bases align to TRBD2. CDR3 loop: CSARQLAGAGETQYF. The CDR3 nucleotides read TGCAGTGCTAGACAGCTAGCGGGAGCAGGGGAGACCCAGTACTTC.